This T cell receptor beta chain was identified during a study of early T cells in non-severe SARS-CoV-2 infection. Study as a whole: Investigators sequenced bulk RNA drawn from unsorted whole blood, and chains remained unpaired.

This CDR3 region has 15 residues. TCRdb re-called the 5' RACE reads through MiXCR, storing one row per CDR3 protein. The data show roughly 120,000 distinct CDR3 sequences, about 16% seen once. Sequenced material: whole blood. This TCR was sampled from an adult who was a healthcare worker with PCR-confirmed SARS-CoV-2 infection or an uninfected control (not recorded which). The gene calls are TRBV21-1 and TRBJ2-7; TRBD2, the table's D call, was not compared with the DNA. TRBV21-1 is a pseudogene locus. This chain's CDR3 is CASTTPRPSDYEQYF. DNA for the CDR3: TGTGCCAGCACTACTCCGAGGCCCTCGGACTACGAGCAGTACTTC.